The sequence of this T cell receptor beta chain was determined in a study of blood T cell repertoires in COVID-19 (dated by TCRdb to 2018 to 2020). Study-wide context: Samples covering the acute and convalescent phases of COVID-19 were provided by collaborators in the United States, Italy and Spain. A freely available public database, intended as a resource for researchers studying the immune response to SARS-CoV-2, is where the repertoires were released. The samples were drawn from the first 160 participants of the ongoing ImmuneRACE study and from more than 1,000 subjects provided by 6 global collaborators. The sample metadata nearly always contained a de-identified subject ID, COVID-19 status, age in years and sex. Subjects who had been exposed to COVID-19, were actively infected with it, or had recovered from it provided the deeply sampled blood TCRbeta repertoires that made up the dataset. HLA class I and class II types, where available, came from metadata supplied by the sample provider rather than from assay-based typing. The material from the prospective study consisted of cDNA or gDNA derived from T cells, B-cell-depleted T cells, or PBMCs. The study at large found these results: How much clinical and demographic metadata was included differed by source and by participant, and the metadata was provided uncurated.

From a lookup of the germline V gene (reference sequence), CDR1 and CDR2 are WNHNN and SYGVQD. Trimming removed 4 bases from V and 12 bases from J; the gene matches leave 9 bases unexplained. Its CDR3 holds 13 amino acids, cysteine through phenylalanine. The read is trimmed to its CDR3 DNA, 39 bases read in frame from base 1. TCRbeta CDR3 regions were amplified from genomic DNA using the immunoSEQ Assay, a bias-controlled multiplex PCR. As for how the authors treated the data: Within the assay, amplification of reference gene primers was used to estimate how many nucleated cells each sample contained. To quantify the absolute abundance of each unique TCRbeta CDR3 rearrangement, sequence reads were collapsed and filtered. For each sample, productive Simpson clonality was calculated as the square root of Simpson's diversity index over productive rearrangements. TCRdb carries this immuneACCESS record with in-frame sequences only. Its versions omit some clonotypes, under half of them owing to an unresolved V gene in the studies checked, with the rest unexplained. The DNA gave D and trimming, while V, J and clone size come from that table. The sample includes 40,000 to 55,000 clones, with roughly 86% observed a single time. 3% of the sample belongs to the ten largest clones.

Whole blood was collected in K2EDTA tubes by collaborating institutions according to the institutions' own protocols. For TCRbeta analysis, collaborator samples were shipped as frozen whole blood, as isolated PBMCs, or as DNA extracted from either sample type. On this clone: Its antigen is currently not known. It has no much larger one-base neighbor in the sample; base qualities were not kept.

The sequence derives from a man aged 45-60 years with active COVID-19. The specimen was peripheral blood. The sequence joins TRBV10-1 to TRBJ1-2, with 9 junctional bases fitting TRBD1. The nucleotide sequence reads as follows: TGCGCCAGCAGTGGGGGGACAGGGACTAGCGACACCTTC. Translated, this gives CASSGGTGTSDTF.